This T cell receptor beta chain came from a study of T cell clonality in common variable immunodeficiency. Study-level points and caveats: Common variable immunodeficiency TCR beta sequences reportedly had fewer deletions and N-nucleotide insertions.

The CDR3 sequence is 17 residues long. Losses at the gene ends were 3 bases for V and 0 bases for J; bases not matched to a gene: 7. The germline V gene encodes CDR1 SGHRS and CDR2 YFSETQ. Sequenced by immunoSEQ multiplex PCR; TCRdb stores in-frame clones only, minus some. The sample presents about 19,000 clones, none singletons. Worth noting for this clone: Its cognate antigen is unknown. The CDR3 end falls 3 residues outside the read, so it is completed with the germline J gene.

V is TRBV5-1 and J is TRBJ1-5; 9 positions agree with TRBD1. The sequenced sample was peripheral blood mononuclear cells. The clonotype comes from a human donor with common variable immunodeficiency. Partial CDR3 DNA: TGCGCCAGCAGCTGGAACCCGGGACAGGGTAGCAATCAGCCC. Protein sequence: CASSWNPGQGSNQP. The whole CDR3 is CASSWNPGQGSNQPQHF.